These 27 T cell receptor beta chains came from one sample sequenced in a study of shared clonotypes between healthy human individuals. Profiled with immunoSEQ multiplex PCR; TCRdb holds only in-frame clones, not every one. Of some 470,000 clones listed, around 80% are singletons. The sequencing input was PBMCs. These receptors were collected from a woman in her 40s in good health. Some clones in this sample may be carry-over from other donors' samples.

This clone was observed a few times. In the same sample, other DNA sequences code for this CDR3. V and J are TRBV11-2 and TRBJ2-1; possibly TRBD1 for D (5 bases). Trimming stripped 1 base from V and 4 bases from J, with 23 bases between. Germline V gene sequence: CDR1 SGHAT, CDR2 FQNNGV. This CDR3 region has 19 residues. In DNA, the CDR3 is TGTGCCAGCAGCTTAGCTCGGTCTGCTCGGACAAGGGCTTACAATGAGCAGTTCTTC. Its protein is CASSLARSARTRAYNEQFF.

CDR3 in DNA: TGTGCCAGCAGTGTCGGTCCGGGGGCGAACACTGAAGCTTTCTTT. It codes for CASSVGPGANTEAFF. The gene calls are TRBV2 and TRBJ1-1, with D possibly TRBD1 on 6 matching bases. V lost 4 bases and J lost 1, with 13 bases in between. Looked up from germline, CDR1 is SNHLY and CDR2 is FYNNEI. CDR3 length equals 15 residues. Complete variable domain (other parts from reference TRBV2 and TRBJ1-1): EPEVTQTPSHQVTQMGQEVILRCVPISNHLYFYWYRQILGQKVEFLVSFYNNEISEKSEIFDDQFSVERPDGSNFTLKIRSTKLEDSAMYFCASSVGPGANTEAFFGQGTRLTVV.

This chain joins TRBV9 and TRBJ2-7; D could derive from TRBD1 or TRBD2 (5 bases each). V was pared by 4 bases and J by 0 bases, with 14 bases between. Germline V gene data show CDR1 as SGDLS and CDR2 as YYNGEE. This CDR3 spans 15 amino acids. CDR3 amino acids: CASSISGTSSYEQYF. CDR3 nucleotides: TGTGCCAGCAGCATCTCCGGGACGAGCTCCTACGAGCAGTACTTC.

This clone was detected only once. The V gene is TRBV6-4, the J gene TRBJ2-2; no firm D call. Deletions cut 6 bases from V and 5 bases from J, with 10 bases between. This CDR3 is built from 13 residues. The germline V gene encodes CDR1 MRHNA and CDR2 SNTAGT. CDR3 sequence: CASSLRLTGELFF. CDR3 nucleotide sequence: TGTGCCAGCAGCCTCCGATTAACCGGGGAGCTGTTTTTT.

Regarding this clone: A junction end diverges from the germline sequence, so it may reflect a read error. Here the CDR3 DNA reads TGTGCTAGCAGCCCTCTTGCGGGGGCGGCCTACGAGCAGTACTTC. Protein product: CASSPLAGAAYEQYF. The V call is TRBV7-7, the J call TRBJ2-7; D may be TRBD2 (7 bases). Germline-derived CDR1 and CDR2 are SSHAT and FNYEAQ (reference sequence). This CDR3 spans 15 amino acids.

On this clone: At the DNA level, this CDR3 is encoded by other sequences in the same sample as well. The chain joins TRBV5-1 to TRBJ2-1, with TRBD2 matching 10 bases. The J segment lost 4 bases and the V segment lost 2 bases, leaving 3 bases of the junction unmatched. The CDR3 runs to 15 residues. Germline V CDR1 and CDR2: SGHRS, YFSETQ. In DNA form, the CDR3 reads TGCGCCAGCAGCTTAGCGGGAGGGCTGTACAATGAGCAGTTCTTC. It translates to CASSLAGGLYNEQFF.

The chain couples TRBV6-1 to TRBJ1-5; TRBD1 matches at 9 bases. V shed 6 bases, J shed 6 bases, and the junction held 3 bases outside the gene matches. The CDR3 length is 13 residues. The V gene's germline CDR1 is MNHNS and CDR2 SASEGT. CDR3 protein: CASSPGQGQPQHF. The CDR3 bases are TGTGCCAGCAGCCCGGGACAGGGTCAGCCCCAGCATTTT.

This clone was detected ten times or more. The chain uses TRBV7-2 and TRBJ2-1; tentatively, D is TRBD1 (6 bases). CDR3 length: 13 residues. Trimming removed 7 bases at V and 7 bases at J, with 14 bases between. Germline CDR1 and CDR2: SGHTA and FQGNSA. The CDR3 protein is CASTGVRGNEQFF. The CDR3 coding sequence is TGTGCCAGCACCGGTGTTAGGGGGAATGAGCAGTTCTTC.

The chain has TRBV19 and TRBJ2-7; D might be TRBD1 (6 bases). Looked up from germline, CDR1 is LNHDA and CDR2 is SQIVND (reference sequence). Trimming removed 6 bases from V and 7 bases from J, with 16 bases in between. The length of the CDR3 is 13 residues. The chain's CDR3 is CASRQGTTGEQYF. The CDR3 bases are TGTGCCAGTAGACAGGGTACGACTGGGGAGCAGTACTTC.

This chain joins TRBV18 and TRBJ2-5; D might be TRBD1 or TRBD2, each matching 7 bases. The CDR3 extends over 15 amino acids. Per germline, CDR1 KGHSH and CDR2 LQKENI. The V and J ends lost 4 bases and 5 bases respectively, with 17 bases between them. The CDR3 DNA reads TGTGCCAGCTCACTGAGACAGGGAGCGGGGGAGACCCAGTACTTC. Its translation: CASSLRQGAGETQYF.

Of note for this clone: A far larger clone differs by one base, so this is likely a read error. The chain uses TRBV5-1 and TRBJ2-5, with D perhaps TRBD2 (7 bases). This CDR3 has 14 amino acids. The V end was cut by 3 bases, the J end by 7 bases, with 16 bases between. Germline V gene data show CDR1 as SGHRS and CDR2 as YFSETQ. CDR3 protein: CASSSAGAKGTQYF. As DNA, the CDR3 is TGCGCCAGCAGCTCTGCGGGGGCGAAGGGGACCCAGTACTTC.

This clone occurred a few times. V and J are TRBV6-5 and TRBJ1-3; perhaps TRBD1 as D (5 bases). Per germline, CDR1 MNHEY and CDR2 SVGAGI. V was shortened by 6 bases and J by 4 bases, with 13 bases between the two germline ends. The CDR3 totals 14 residues. The CDR3 DNA sequence: TGTGCCAGCAGGACCGACAGCCTCGGAAACACCATATATTTT. This encodes CASRTDSLGNTIYF.

The chain joins TRBV5-1 to TRBJ1-1; 7 bases are shared with TRBD1. Germline trimming cut 7 bases from V and 0 bases from J; bases unmatched to any gene: 6. This CDR3 has 14 residues. CDR1 is SGHRS and CDR2 is YFSETQ in the germline V gene. DNA of the CDR3: TGCGCCAGCCGCCCTCAGGGGGTGAACACTGAAGCTTTCTTT. Translated: CASRPQGVNTEAFF.

The rearrangement uses TRBV5-1 and TRBJ2-3; possible D gene TRBD1, 6 bases. Germline values: CDR1 SGHRS, CDR2 YFSETQ. The CDR3 extends over 15 amino acids. V was trimmed by 4 bases and J by 3 bases, leaving 15 bases between them. The CDR3: CASSQGTPKTDTQYF. CDR3 nucleotides: TGCGCCAGCAGCCAAGGGACACCAAAGACAGATACGCAGTATTTT.

The chain links TRBV5-1 to TRBJ2-1, with 9 bases identical to TRBD1. In germline, CDR1 is SGHRS, CDR2 YFSETQ. With 3 bases clipped from V and 7 bases from J, the junction kept 5 bases outside the gene matches. The CDR3 length is 14 residues. CDR3 amino acids: CASSSQTGGNEQFF. The DNA of the CDR3 is TGCGCCAGCAGCTCGCAGACAGGGGGGAATGAGCAGTTCTTC.

V is TRBV9 and J is TRBJ2-2, with 8 bases lining up with TRBD1. This CDR3 comprises 18 residues. CDR1 and CDR2 (germline): SGDLS, YYNGEE. Trimming removed 2 bases from V and 3 bases from J; junction bases left unmatched: 12. DNA for the CDR3: TGTGCCAGCAGCGTCAACAGGGGGACCCCCTTGGACACCGGGGAGCTGTTTTTT. Protein: CASSVNRGTPLDTGELFF.

The rearrangement links TRBV7-2 to TRBJ2-7; no reliable D call. The CDR3 covers 15 residues. V shed 1 base and J shed 1 base, with 11 bases lying between them. CDR1 is SGHTA, CDR2 FQGNSA, per germline. CDR3 residues: CASSLDPAGSYEQYF. CDR3 in DNA: TGTGCCAGCAGCTTAGATCCTGCCGGATCCTACGAGCAGTACTTC. The full variable domain, rest sourced from reference TRBV7-2 and TRBJ2-7, is GAGVSQSPSNKVTEKGKDVELRCDPISGHTALYWYRQSLGQGLEFLIYFQGNSAPDKSGLPSDRFSAERTGGSVSTLTIQRTQQEDSAVYLCASSLDPAGSYEQYFGPGTRLTVT.

V is TRBV30 and J is TRBJ2-7; D gene ambiguous. The V gene lost 3 bases and the J gene lost 4 bases, with 7 bases spanning the gap. CDR1 is GTSNPN and CDR2 is SVGIG in the germline V gene (reference sequence). This CDR3 spans 11 amino acids. DNA for the CDR3: TGTGCCTGGAGCCCCCAATACGAGCAGTACTTC. This encodes CAWSPQYEQYF.

The chain couples TRBV6-6 to TRBJ2-7; 10 bases agree with TRBD1. The V gene's germline CDR1 is MNHNY and CDR2 SVGAGI (reference sequence). V gave up 4 bases and J gave up 12 bases; unmatched junction bases: 18. The CDR3 runs 16 residues. The CDR3 loop is CASSSGRGTGAQGPYF. Written as DNA, the CDR3 is TGTGCCAGCAGTTCTGGACGCGGGACAGGGGCGCAGGGGCCGTACTTC.

A remark on this clone: This sequence may be a read error, since a much larger clone differs from it by one base. Other DNA sequences in the same sample also yield this CDR3. The chain carries TRBV28 and TRBJ2-7; the D gene is possibly TRBD1 (6 bases). The V and J ends lost 6 bases and 5 bases respectively, with 11 bases between them. The CDR3 length is 12 residues. In germline, CDR1 is MDHEN, CDR2 SYDVKM. This chain's CDR3 is CASSSNRDEQYF. The CDR3 nucleotides are TGTGCCAGCAGCTCAAACAGGGACGAGCAGTACTTC.

This sequence joins TRBV7-9 and TRBJ1-2; 7 bases fit TRBD1. The CDR3 consists of 13 residues. The ends lost 1 base at V and 4 bases at J; junction bases unmatched: 0. Germline V CDR1 and CDR2: SEHNR, FQNEAQ (reference sequence). CDR3 DNA sequence: TGTGCCAGCAGCTTAGGGGACAGCTATGGCTACACCTTC. Protein product: CASSLGDSYGYTF.

Of note for this clone: With only one base between it and a far larger clone, this is likely a read error. The V call is TRBV5-4, the J call TRBJ2-3, with D perhaps TRBD1 or TRBD2 (6 bases each). This CDR3 is built from 16 residues. CDR1 and CDR2 (germline): SGHNT, YYREEE (reference sequence). V lost 4 bases to trimming and J lost 3 bases, with 18 bases between them. CDR3 in amino acids: CASSLGGRSRTDTQYF. CDR3 nucleotide sequence: TGTGCCAGCAGCCTGGGGGGCAGGAGTAGGACAGATACGCAGTATTTT.

This clone appeared a single time. The chain combines TRBV5-4 with TRBJ2-4; the D is unclear. The CDR3 has 15 amino acids. The germline V gene has CDR1 SGHNT and CDR2 YYREEE (reference sequence). The V end lost 0 bases, the J end lost 3 bases, and 10 bases lay between the germline ends. DNA of the CDR3: TGTGCCAGCAGCTTGGGGACGGTAGGCAAAAACATTCAGTACTTC. Translating it yields CASSLGTVGKNIQYF.

V is TRBV6-5 and J is TRBJ2-1, with 10 bases that match TRBD2. J lost 10 bases, V lost 0 bases, and 9 bases had no gene match. The CDR3 totals 16 residues. Germline CDR1 MNHEY, CDR2 SVGAGI. CDR3 protein: CASSYSVAGGPPEQFF. For the CDR3, the DNA is TGTGCCAGCAGTTACTCGGTAGCGGGAGGTCCCCCGGAGCAGTTCTTC.

The chain recombines TRBV29-1 with TRBJ2-7, with 11 bases identical to TRBD2. The length of the CDR3 is 16 residues. Germline assignment: CDR1 SQVTM and CDR2 ANQGSEA. Germline trimming cut 1 base from V and 0 bases from J; bases unmatched to any gene: 5. The CDR3 is CSVEGASGRNSYEQYF. CDR3 DNA: TGCAGCGTTGAAGGAGCTAGCGGGAGGAACTCCTACGAGCAGTACTTC.

Written as DNA, the CDR3 is TGTGCCAGCAGTTCAGGGACAACTAATGAAAAACTGTTTTTT. Translation: CASSSGTTNEKLFF. The gene calls are TRBV27 and TRBJ1-4; possible D gene TRBD1, 5 bases. Looked up from germline, CDR1 is MNHEY and CDR2 is SMNVEV (reference sequence). Deletions cut 4 bases from V and 0 bases from J, with 6 bases between. The CDR3 is 14 amino acids.

The chain joins TRBV10-3 to TRBJ2-7; D ambiguous. The CDR3 length is 12 residues. CDR1 ENHRY and CDR2 SYGVKD come from the germline V gene. The V end was cut by 9 bases, the J end by 6 bases, with 15 bases between. The chain's CDR3 is CAMSSDFFEQYF. In DNA form, the CDR3 reads TGTGCCATGTCGTCAGATTTTTTCGAGCAGTACTTC.